These 20 T cell receptor beta chains came from one sample sequenced in a study of early T cells in non-severe SARS-CoV-2 infection. TCRdb processed the 5' RACE reads anew with MiXCR; each CDR3 protein has one entry. This table holds tens of thousands of distinct CDR3 sequences, 5.4% found once. The sample here was whole blood, taken at baseline. The receptors stem from an adult who was a healthcare worker with PCR-confirmed SARS-CoV-2 infection or an uninfected control (not recorded which).

This clonotype was seen ten or more times. The gene calls are TRBV3-2 and TRBJ2-1. TRBV3-2 represents a pseudogene. The CDR3 is 15 residues long. CDR3 DNA: TGTGCCAGCAGCCAAGACCGGAGCTCCTACAATGAGCAGTTCTTC. Its protein product is CASSQDRSSYNEQFF.

In DNA, the CDR3 is TGTGCCATCAGTGAGTTCGGGACCACCAGATTGAACACTGAAGCTTTCTTT. This translates into CAISEFGTTRLNTEAFF. The V call is TRBV10-3, the J call TRBJ1-1, with D maybe TRBD1 (5 bases). The CDR3 runs to 17 residues. Trimming stripped 1 base from V and 0 bases from J, with 15 bases between. Germline CDR1 ENHRY, CDR2 SYGVKD.

The chain links TRBV7-2 to TRBJ1-2, with D possibly being TRBD1 (6 bases). Between the trimmed V and J ends, which lost 3 bases and 8 bases, there was a span of 10 bases. The CDR3 sequence is 12 residues long. Germline values: CDR1 SGHTA, CDR2 FQGNSA. The CDR3 DNA reads TGTGCCAGCAGCTTGTCAGGGGAAGGCTACACCTTC. The encoded protein is CASSLSGEGYTF.

This clonotype has at least ten counts. The chain links TRBV27 to TRBJ1-1, with 7 nucleotides matching TRBD1. CDR3 length: 12 residues. V was clipped by 6 bases and J by 6 bases; unmatched bases: 4. CDR1 is MNHEY, CDR2 SMNVEV, per germline (reference sequence). The chain's CDR3 is CASSITGAEAFF. DNA for the CDR3: TGTGCCAGCAGCATCACAGGGGCTGAAGCTTTCTTT.

This clonotype came up a few times. V and J are TRBV6-5 and TRBJ2-1, with 15 bases matching TRBD2. The CDR3 runs to 15 residues. Germline V gene data show CDR1 as MNHEY and CDR2 as SVGAGI. V lost 6 bases to trimming and J lost 5 bases; unmatched junction nucleotides: 2. The DNA for the CDR3 is TGTGCCAGCAGAGGACTAGCGGGAGGGAACAATGAGCAGTTCTTC. This sequence encodes CASRGLAGGNNEQFF.

The sample holds many counts of this clonotype. V is TRBV10-1 and J is TRBJ2-3, with 8 nucleotides matching TRBD2. The CDR3 extends over 17 amino acids. Losses at the gene ends were 4 bases for V and 6 bases for J; bases not matched to a gene: 15. Germline V gene lookup returns CDR1 WNHNN and CDR2 SYGVQD (reference sequence). CDR3 sequence (DNA): TGCGCCAGCAGTGTCGTCAAAAGCGGGAGAAGAGACGATACGCAGTATTTT. It yields the protein CASSVVKSGRRDDTQYF.

This clonotype was seen just once. The chain is built from TRBV7-9 and TRBJ2-3; D perhaps matches TRBD1 (6 bases). This CDR3 spans 16 amino acids. Trimming stripped 6 bases from V and 0 bases from J, with 16 bases between. The germline V gene has CDR1 SEHNR and CDR2 FQNEAQ (reference sequence). CDR3 residues: CASRTSGARSTDTQYF. The CDR3 DNA follows: TGTGCCAGCAGAACCTCAGGGGCGCGGAGCACAGATACGCAGTATTTT.

This clonotype showed up just a few times. CDR3 loop: CASSNRPGNQETQYF. The CDR3 region has the DNA TGTGCCAGCAGCAACCGTCCTGGTAACCAAGAGACCCAGTACTTC. The gene calls are TRBV6-6 and TRBJ2-5; D uncertain. Germline V CDR1 and CDR2: MNHNY, SVGAGI (reference sequence). V was pared by 6 bases and J by 0 bases, with 14 bases between. The CDR3 extends over 15 amino acids.

This clonotype was counted at least ten times. This chain connects TRBV6-6 to TRBJ1-2; D unclear. Germline loops: CDR1 MNHNY, CDR2 SVGAGI (reference sequence). The CDR3 is 13 residues long. V gave up 7 bases and J gave up 0 bases, with 9 bases separating them. The CDR3 region has the DNA TGTGCCAGCACCCCGGGGTCTAACTATGGCTACACCTTC. Translated: CASTPGSNYGYTF.

This clonotype was detected a few times. The rearrangement joins TRBV9 to TRBJ2-3; no firm D call. V was shortened by 0 bases and J by 0 bases, with 11 bases between the two germline ends. CDR1 and CDR2 from the germline V gene are SGDLS and YYNGEE. CDR3 length: 16 residues. The CDR3 here is CASSVALAVSTDTQYF. The CDR3 DNA reads TGTGCCAGCAGCGTAGCTCTCGCGGTGAGCACAGATACGCAGTATTTT.

This clonotype was counted a few times. The V call is TRBV4-1, the J call TRBJ2-3; possibly TRBD2 for D (6 bases). CDR3 length: 13 residues. CDR1 MGHRA and CDR2 YSYEKL come from the germline V gene. Trimming removed 5 bases at V and 12 bases at J, with 18 bases between. The CDR3 DNA reads TGCGCCAGCAGCGCCGGATCGGGAGACCCACAGTATTTT. It specifies CASSAGSGDPQYF.

This clonotype was observed at least ten times. The chain recombines TRBV20-1 with TRBJ2-5; 10 bases match TRBD2. The CDR3 contains 14 residues. Germline V CDR1 and CDR2: DFQATT, SNEGSKA (reference sequence). The J segment lost 5 bases and the V segment lost 3 bases, leaving 6 bases of the junction unmatched. CDR3: CSASFQREGETQYF. For the CDR3, the DNA is TGCAGTGCTAGTTTCCAGCGGGAGGGCGAGACCCAGTACTTC.

This clonotype has a count of ten or more. The gene calls are TRBV15 and TRBJ2-3, with D possibly TRBD2 on 5 matching bases. Trimming took 1 base from V and 3 from J, leaving 11 bases between them. The CDR3 covers 15 residues. Looked up from germline, CDR1 is LNHNV and CDR2 is YYDKDF (reference sequence). The DNA of the CDR3 is TGTGCCACCAGCAGAGGGGGAGAGCTGACAGATACGCAGTATTTT. It translates to CATSRGGELTDTQYF.

This clonotype was seen ten or more times. This chain connects TRBV28 to TRBJ2-1; a possible D gene is TRBD2 (5 bases). The CDR3 sequence is 15 residues long. The germline gives CDR1 MDHEN, CDR2 SYDVKM. V was cut by 5 bases and J by 7 bases, with 18 bases left in between. CDR3 region: CASSTGLASENEQFF. The CDR3 DNA reads TGTGCCAGCAGTACCGGTTTAGCGAGTGAGAATGAGCAGTTCTTC.

Ten or more counts support this clonotype. The rearrangement uses TRBV19 and TRBJ2-7; TRBD1 might be the D (6 bases). Trimming took 6 bases from V and 3 from J, leaving 21 bases between them. This CDR3 has 16 amino acids. CDR1 and CDR2 from the germline V gene are LNHDA and SQIVND (reference sequence). CDR3 in DNA: TGTGCCAGTAGAGGACCTCCCGGCAGGGGCAGCTACGAGCAGTACTTC. Its translation is CASRGPPGRGSYEQYF.

This clonotype was counted at least ten times. The V call is TRBV28, the J call TRBJ2-4; D call uncertain. Germline V gene data show CDR1 as MDHEN and CDR2 as SYDVKM. This CDR3 is built from 15 residues. Deletions cut 7 bases from V and 1 base from J, with 14 bases between. The CDR3 nucleotides are TGTGCCAGCACCGATGGTGGGTGGGCCAAAAACATTCAGTACTTC. Translating gives CASTDGGWAKNIQYF.

This clonotype was seen repeatedly, ten times or more. The chain employs TRBV7-9 and TRBJ2-1, with D possibly called TRBD1 or TRBD2 (5 bases each). Trimming shortened V by 5 bases and J by 8 bases, and 22 bases separated the two germline ends. The CDR3 length is 16 residues. Germline V gene data show CDR1 as SEHNR and CDR2 as FQNEAQ (reference sequence). The CDR3 DNA reads TGTGCCAGCAGCCTTGGCGTCCCTGGGGGTGGCGATGAGCAGTTCTTC. Translating gives CASSLGVPGGGDEQFF.

This clonotype has ten or more counts. Sequence at one end of the junction differs from germline and may be a read error. The chain carries TRBV24-1 and TRBJ1-4; 11 bases align to TRBD1. This CDR3 comprises 15 residues. Germline values: CDR1 KGHDR, CDR2 SFDVKD. The DNA of the CDR3 is TGTGCCACCAGTGAGCCGGGACAGGGGGAAGAAAAACTTTTTTTT. Translating it yields CATSEPGQGEEKLFF.

This chain joins TRBV11-2 and TRBJ2-1; no definite D call. Deletions cut 1 base from V and 7 bases from J, with 17 bases between. This CDR3 has 16 amino acids. Germline V gives CDR1 SGHAT, CDR2 FQNNGV. CDR3 in amino acids: CASSLVTGVSFNEQFF. In DNA form, the CDR3 reads TGTGCCAGCAGCTTAGTAACCGGAGTTAGCTTTAATGAGCAGTTCTTC.

In this sample, this clonotype turned up a few times. The CDR3 nucleotides are TGTGCCTGGGGTCGGGGACAGGGACTTTATGGCTACACCTTC. It specifies CAWGRGQGLYGYTF. The chain uses TRBV30 and TRBJ1-2, with 9 positions matching TRBD1. V dropped 5 bases and J dropped 5; count of bases not matched to a gene: 9. The germline gives CDR1 GTSNPN, CDR2 SVGIG (reference sequence). The CDR3 sequence is 14 residues long.